The clone carrying this T cell receptor (beta chain) was seen ten or more times. Its antigen is currently unknown. The source of the sample is a study of tumor-infiltrating lymphocytes in primary liver carcinoma. The wider study: Regardless of tissue type, samples showed similar yields of roughly 3.5 to 7.5 million productive TCRbeta reads. The study's findings and limits: Pairs comparing tumor with adjacent tissue or blood overlapped less than pairs drawn from tumor regions. Tumors significantly exceeded blood in top-250-clone fraction (p = 0.039).

A primer matching the constant region was used to make TCR beta cDNA from about 500 ng of total RNA. Libraries covering TCR beta were generated through three nested multiplex PCR rounds (using a slightly modified ARM-PCR). With TRBV1-TRBV30 forward primers and a C-beta reverse primer, the first two PCR rounds were run for around 11 cycles each. Each CDR3 protein is one row after TCRdb ran MiXCR on the multiplex PCR reads. The sample records under 150,000 distinct CDR3 sequences, around 70% being singletons. The CDR3 has 13 amino acids. CDR1 is SQVTM, CDR2 ANQGSEA, per germline. The V end was cut by 4 bases, the J end by 1 base, with 10 bases between. Without any cell sorting, 20-30 mg of bulk tissue yielded co-extracted RNA and DNA. Patients were treatment-naive with chronic HBV infection.

This clonotype was sampled from a woman aged 55-70 years with primary liver carcinoma and hepatitis B virus infection. The chain couples TRBV29-1 to TRBJ1-1; a weak D match, TRBD1 (5 bases). Sequenced sample: tumor-adjacent normal liver tissue. CDR3 DNA: TGCAGCGTTGTCCGGGGCGGGAACACTGAAGCTTTCTTT. This sequence encodes CSVVRGGNTEAFF.